Each of the 32 T cell receptor beta chains below was sequenced from the same sample in a study of CD8+ T cells in alopecia areata. cDNA reverse transcribed from extracted RNA served as the sequencing template. TCRdb keeps only in-frame clones here, not all; method: immunoSEQ multiplex PCR. The sample records 130,000 to 150,000 clones, approximately 60% being singletons. The specimen sequenced was CD8+ T cells sorted from blood. Receptor source: a human donor in good health.

The chain is built from TRBV27 and TRBJ2-1, with 12 positions matching TRBD2. The V and J ends lost 8 bases and 2 bases, in that order; junction bases with no gene match: 4. The germline gives CDR1 MNHEY, CDR2 SMNVEV (reference sequence). The CDR3 runs 15 residues. Here the CDR3 DNA reads TGTGCCAGCCTTAGGACTAGCGGGGCCTACAATGAGCAGTTCTTC. Protein sequence: CASLRTSGAYNEQFF.

This chain links TRBV9 with TRBJ2-5; maybe TRBD1 (7 bases). Germline V CDR1 and CDR2: SGDLS, YYNGEE. V lost 4 bases and J 2 bases, leaving 15 bases between the germline ends. The CDR3 spans 15 residues. CDR3 sequence (DNA): TGTGCCAGCAGCTTAGGAGGGGGCTTACAAGAGACCCAGTACTTC. Protein: CASSLGGGLQETQYF.

This clone was detected a few times. The rearrangement joins TRBV23-1 to TRBJ2-1; D gene uncertain. TRBV23-1 belongs to the ORF category, with a function that is uncertain. V dropped 3 bases and J dropped 10 bases, with 4 bases sitting between them. The CDR3 loop spans 10 amino acids. DNA of the CDR3: TGCGCCAGCAGTCAGGGCGAGCAGTTCTTC. Encoded protein: CASSQGEQFF.

This chain links TRBV7-3 with TRBJ2-7, with D possibly TRBD2 on 5 matching bases. The germline V and J ends were trimmed by 2 bases and 1 base, with 12 bases remaining between them. The CDR3 contains 15 residues. CDR1 is SGHTA and CDR2 is FQGTGA in the germline V gene. CDR3: CASSLESSESYEQYF. In nucleotides, the CDR3 is TGTGCCAGCAGCTTAGAAAGTAGCGAGTCCTACGAGCAGTACTTC.

The gene calls are TRBV11-2 and TRBJ1-2, with a weak D call TRBD1 (5 bases). Trimming cost V 6 bases and J 4 bases, with 12 bases left between them. This CDR3 spans 13 amino acids. CDR1 and CDR2 (germline): SGHAT, FQNNGV. The CDR3 DNA reads TGTGCCAGCAGATCCGACAGACTCTATGGCTACACCTTC. It codes for CASRSDRLYGYTF. Full variable domain (outside the CDR3, taken from reference TRBV11-2 and TRBJ1-2): EAGVAQSPRYKIIEKRQSVAFWCNPISGHATLYWYQQILGQGPKLLIQFQNNGVVDDSQLPKDRFSAERLKGVDSTLKIQPAKLEDSAVYLCASRSDRLYGYTFGSGTRLTVV.

The rearrangement links TRBV19 to TRBJ2-7; a weak D match, TRBD2 (5 bases). CDR1 is LNHDA and CDR2 is SQIVND in the germline V gene (reference sequence). V was shortened by 3 bases and J by 2 bases, with 14 bases between the two germline ends. CDR3 length: 15 residues. The CDR3 nucleotides read TGTGCCAGTAGTATGAGGGCTCAAGGGCCCTACGAGCAGTACTTC. This sequence encodes CASSMRAQGPYEQYF.

DNA of the CDR3: TGTGCCAGCAGCGAGGCGGACTCGTACCAAGAGACCCAGTACTTC. This translates into CASSEADSYQETQYF. The J gene is TRBJ2-5, the V gene TRBV9; D perhaps matches TRBD2 (5 bases). CDR1 and CDR2 (germline): SGDLS, YYNGEE. CDR3 length: 15 amino acids. Trimming left V 3 bases short and J 0 bases short, with 12 bases between. Complete variable domain (other parts from reference TRBV9 and TRBJ2-5): DSGVTQTPKHLITATGQRVTLRCSPRSGDLSVYWYQQSLDQGLQFLIQYYNGEERAKGNILERFSAQQFPDLHSELNLSSLELGDSALYFCASSEADSYQETQYFGPGTRLLVL.

The chain joins TRBV13 to TRBJ2-3; TRBD2 might be the D (6 bases). The CDR3 contains 15 residues. Germline assignment: CDR1 PRHDT and CDR2 FYEKMQ (reference sequence). Trimming cost V 3 bases and J 1 base, with 11 bases left between them. The CDR3 spells CASSFSGEGTDTQYF. The CDR3 DNA reads as TGTGCCAGCAGCTTCTCGGGAGAGGGCACAGATACGCAGTATTTT.

V gene TRBV5-1 combines with J gene TRBJ2-2, with D possibly TRBD2 on 6 matching bases. CDR1 and CDR2 from the germline V gene are SGHRS and YFSETQ. V lost 3 bases, J lost 8 bases, and 17 bases lay in between. This CDR3 contains 15 residues. CDR3 in amino acids: CASSSEVAEAGELFF. For the CDR3, the DNA is TGCGCCAGCAGCTCGGAGGTAGCGGAGGCTGGGGAGCTGTTTTTT. The complete variable domain, with remaining parts taken from reference TRBV5-1 and TRBJ2-2, reads KAGVTQTPRYLIKTRGQQVTLSCSPISGHRSVSWYQQTPGQGLQFLFEYFSETQRNKGNFPGRFSGRQFSNSRSEMNVSTLELGDSALYLCASSSEVAEAGELFFGEGSRLTVL.

This clone has only a few counts. This chain connects TRBV27 to TRBJ2-5, with a possible D match to TRBD1 (5 bases). The length of the CDR3 is 12 residues. With 6 bases removed from V and 1 base from J, the gap between germline ends came to 6 bases. Germline CDR1 and CDR2: MNHEY and SMNVEV (reference sequence). The CDR3 DNA is TGTGCCAGCAGAAGGGGCCAAGAGACCCAGTACTTC. This translates into CASRRGQETQYF.

The rearrangement links TRBV12-5 to TRBJ2-1; 15 bases are a match to TRBD2. The CDR3 consists of 16 residues. Germline V CDR1 and CDR2: LGHNT, FRNRAP. V lost 5 bases, J lost 8 bases, and 7 bases stayed unmatched. The CDR3 sequence: CASGGGLAGGFYEQFF. The CDR3 nucleotides read TGTGCTAGTGGTGGTGGACTAGCGGGAGGGTTCTATGAGCAGTTCTTC.

This chain connects TRBV27 to TRBJ2-5; D call uncertain. There are 14 residues in the CDR3. CDR1 is MNHEY, CDR2 SMNVEV, per germline (reference sequence). With 3 bases removed from V and 5 bases from J, the gap between germline ends came to 13 bases. The CDR3 spells CASSLRFPEETQYF. CDR3 DNA sequence: TGTGCCAGCAGTTTGCGTTTCCCGGAGGAGACCCAGTACTTC.

The genes are TRBV7-9 and TRBJ2-5, with D perhaps TRBD1 (6 bases). Between the trimmed V and J ends, which lost 2 bases and 2 bases, there was a span of 9 bases. Germline V gene sequence: CDR1 SEHNR, CDR2 FQNEAQ (reference sequence). The CDR3 has 14 amino acids. CDR3 nucleotides: TGTGCCAGCAGCTTACGGGGACAACAAGAGACCCAGTACTTC. Its translation is CASSLRGQQETQYF.

This clone occurred once. The chain uses TRBV6-5 and TRBJ2-7; no firm D call. Germline V lookup: CDR1 MNHEY, CDR2 SVGAGI. V gave up 2 bases and J gave up 2 bases, with 10 bases separating them. CDR3 size: 14 residues. The CDR3 DNA follows: TGTGCCAGCAGTTACGCCCAAGGAACCTACGAGCAGTACTTC. Translation: CASSYAQGTYEQYF.

The rearrangement joins TRBV13 to TRBJ2-2; weak D call: TRBD1 (6 bases). The ends were cut back, 6 bases at V and 4 bases at J, with 12 bases in the middle. The CDR3 loop spans 14 amino acids. Germline loops: CDR1 PRHDT, CDR2 FYEKMQ (reference sequence). The CDR3 DNA reads TGTGCCAGCAGTTCGGACAGAACCACCGGGGAGCTGTTTTTT. The encoded protein is CASSSDRTTGELFF.

J is TRBJ2-1 and V is TRBV6-5, with no clear D. The V end lost 6 bases, the J end lost 6 bases, and 15 bases lay between the germline ends. Germline CDR1 and CDR2: MNHEY and SVGAGI. There are 14 residues in the CDR3. For the CDR3, the DNA is TGTGCCAGCAGGTCTAACACGGCGGCCAATGAGCAGTTCTTC. It codes for CASRSNTAANEQFF.

This clone was counted a single time. The chain uses TRBV27 and TRBJ2-1; D is possibly TRBD2 (5 bases). The germline V gene encodes CDR1 MNHEY and CDR2 SMNVEV (reference sequence). V lost 3 bases and J 6 bases, leaving 18 bases between the germline ends. The CDR3 contains 16 residues. CDR3 residues: CASSLSLGVGGNEQFF. CDR3 coding DNA: TGTGCCAGCAGTTTGTCTCTGGGAGTCGGAGGCAATGAGCAGTTCTTC.

The gene calls are TRBV29-1 and TRBJ2-7; D uncertain. Germline assignment: CDR1 SQVTM and CDR2 ANQGSEA. V gave up 6 bases and J gave up 2 bases, with 14 bases separating them. CDR3 length equals 13 residues. DNA of the CDR3: TGCAGCGTCATCCCCCTTGGGCCCTACGAGCAGTACTTC. Its translation is CSVIPLGPYEQYF.

This clone has a handful of counts. The chain links TRBV7-2 to TRBJ2-5, with 8 bases matching TRBD2. CDR1 and CDR2 (germline): SGHTA, FQGNSA. This CDR3 has 15 residues. With V trimmed by 5 bases and J by 3 bases, 8 bases remained unmatched. The CDR3 DNA follows: TGTGCCAGCAGCCCGCTGGTTAGCGGGGAAGAGACCCAGTACTTC. Translated, it gives CASSPLVSGEETQYF.

This clone was seen more than once but under ten times. The chain has TRBV6-5 and TRBJ1-5; D is ambiguous. CDR1 is MNHEY and CDR2 is SVGAGI in the germline V gene. Trimming cost V 5 bases and J 5 bases, with 16 bases left between them. This CDR3 is 15 amino acids long. The CDR3 DNA is TGTGCCAGCAGTGCGCGTTGGGCAGCTGATCAGCCCCAGCATTTT. Translating gives CASSARWAADQPQHF.

V gene TRBV4-1 combines with J gene TRBJ2-1; D may be TRBD1 (5 bases). Per the germline V gene, CDR1 is MGHRA and CDR2 is YSYEKL. The CDR3 runs to 18 residues. Trimming pared 0 bases from V and 0 bases from J, leaving 15 bases between. CDR3 bases: TGCGCCAGCAGCCAAGACACGCTGACAGTTAGCTCCTACAATGAGCAGTTCTTC. It codes for CASSQDTLTVSSYNEQFF.

The V and J genes are TRBV30 and TRBJ2-7; no clear D gene. Trimming cost V 3 bases and J 0 bases, with 12 bases left between them. Germline CDR1 is GTSNPN and CDR2 is SVGIG (reference sequence). This CDR3 comprises 14 residues. This CDR3 reads CAWSKASYSYEQYF. The CDR3 region has the DNA TGTGCCTGGAGCAAGGCTTCCTACTCCTACGAGCAGTACTTC.

This chain joins TRBV6-5 and TRBJ2-1, with 8 bases matching TRBD2. This CDR3 contains 13 residues. V was pared by 7 bases and J by 7 bases, with 6 bases of the junction left unmatched. Germline-derived CDR1 and CDR2 are MNHEY and SVGAGI. The CDR3 sequence: CASNPPGGNEQFF. CDR3 in DNA: TGTGCCAGCAACCCTCCGGGAGGGAATGAGCAGTTCTTC.

The V call is TRBV27, the J call TRBJ2-5; D gene ambiguous. The CDR3 length is 14 residues. The germline CDR1 and CDR2 sequences are MNHEY and SMNVEV (reference sequence). Trimming left V 5 bases short and J 5 bases short, with 15 bases between. The chain's CDR3 is CASSHITSSETQYF. The CDR3, as DNA: TGTGCCAGCAGTCACATTACGAGTTCGGAGACCCAGTACTTC.

This chain joins TRBV7-9 and TRBJ1-1; D not certain. The CDR3 sequence is 13 residues long. Germline V gene sequence: CDR1 SEHNR, CDR2 FQNEAQ (reference sequence). With 2 bases removed from V and 2 bases from J, the gap between germline ends came to 6 bases. CDR3 residues: CASSLKVNTEAFF. The CDR3 bases are TGTGCCAGCAGCTTAAAGGTAAACACTGAAGCTTTCTTT. Full variable domain (outside the CDR3, taken from reference TRBV7-9 and TRBJ1-1): DTGVSQNPRHKITKRGQNVTFRCDPISEHNRLYWYRQTLGQGPEFLTYFQNEAQLEKSRLLSDRFSAERPKGSFSTLEIQRTEQGDSAMYLCASSLKVNTEAFFGQGTRLTVV.

This clone has a handful of counts. J is TRBJ2-1 and V is TRBV4-2, with 9 bases lining up with TRBD2. The J segment lost 0 bases and the V segment lost 0 bases, leaving 0 bases of the junction unmatched. The CDR3 is made up of 16 amino acids. Looked up from germline, CDR1 is LGHNA and CDR2 is YNFKEQ. CDR3 coding DNA: TGTGCCAGCAGCCAAGATAGCGGGAGCTCCTACAATGAGCAGTTCTTC. Translating gives CASSQDSGSSYNEQFF.

This clone was detected a few times. The rearrangement uses TRBV21-1 and TRBJ1-2; no DNA check was done on the table's D call, TRBD1. TRBV21-1 is designated a pseudogene. The CDR3 runs 13 residues. CDR3 coding DNA: TGTGCCAGCGGAAGAACAGGTAGCTATGGCTACACCTTC. This sequence encodes CASGRTGSYGYTF.

This chain connects TRBV7-9 to TRBJ2-5, with no clear D. CDR1 SEHNR and CDR2 FQNEAQ come from the germline V gene (reference sequence). Trimming removed 7 bases at V and 0 bases at J, with 3 bases between. This CDR3 has 11 residues. The DNA for the CDR3 is TGTGCCAGCACCTACCAAGAGACCCAGTACTTC. Protein product: CASTYQETQYF.

The chain employs TRBV25-1 and TRBJ2-7, with D uncertain. The CDR3 consists of 13 residues. Germline V gives CDR1 MGHDK, CDR2 SYGVNS. Trimming shortened V by 6 bases and J by 5 bases, and 14 bases separated the two germline ends. In nucleotides, the CDR3 is TGTGCCAGCAGCAACCCAGGAGCCCACGAGCAGTACTTC. Its protein is CASSNPGAHEQYF.

The genes are TRBV20-1 and TRBJ1-1; tentative D call: TRBD1 (6 bases). Germline CDR1 and CDR2: DFQATT and SNEGSKA (reference sequence). This CDR3 has 11 residues. The ends were cut back, 1 base at V and 10 bases at J, with 10 bases in the middle. For the CDR3, the DNA is TGCAGTGCTAGAGTTATCAGGGGAGCTTTCTTT. This sequence encodes CSARVIRGAFF.

The chain has TRBV5-1 and TRBJ2-7; D not certain. CDR3 length equals 14 residues. Germline assignment: CDR1 SGHRS and CDR2 YFSETQ. Trimming took off 4 bases at V and 2 bases at J, with 13 bases between the two ends. CDR3 sequence: CASSLTSVAYEQYF. In DNA, the CDR3 is TGCGCCAGCAGCCTGACTTCCGTAGCCTACGAGCAGTACTTC.

This clone was observed a handful of times. The genes are TRBV2 and TRBJ2-7; maybe TRBD2 (6 bases). Trimming took off 10 bases at V and 2 bases at J, with 12 bases between the two ends. The germline gives CDR1 SNHLY, CDR2 FYNNEI. There are 12 residues in the CDR3. This CDR3 reads CAIAGYTYEQYF. As DNA, the CDR3 is TGTGCCATTGCGGGGTATACCTACGAGCAGTACTTC.